The 6 T cell receptor beta chains below come from one sample, sequenced in a study of blood T cells in healthy people across ages. A second PCR, run for about 6 to 11 cycles, used a sample-barcoded 5' primer plus a J-beta primer mix. TCRdb redid the calling of the 5' RACE reads with MiXCR, one entry per CDR3 protein. Of roughly 800,000 distinct CDR3 sequences in the sample, roughly 25% were seen once. In addition, the sample was reused for a study of T cells of mothers and their children.

Sequencing was carried out using blood. All receptors derive from a boy aged 10-17 years in good health.

The V and J genes are TRBV6-1 and TRBJ2-5, with 14 bases identical to TRBD2. The better agreement between TRBJ2-1 and the DNA end casts doubt on the J call. Looked up from germline, CDR1 is MNHNS and CDR2 is SASEGT. This CDR3 contains 19 residues. The chain's CDR3 is CASSPGRLAGGLSYNEQFF. The CDR3 DNA sequence: TGTGCCAGCAGTCCCGGAAGACTAGCGGGGGGGCTGTCCTACAATGAGCAGTTCTTC.

To note about this clonotype: One junction end does not reproduce the germline sequence, and a read error may be involved. V is TRBV20-1 and J is TRBJ2-3; the D gene is possibly TRBD2 (6 bases). This CDR3 is 13 amino acids long. Germline CDR1 reads DFQATT; CDR2 reads SNEGSKA (reference sequence). The CDR3 loop is CSPTKTSTDTQYF. The CDR3 DNA sequence: TGCAGTCCGACCAAAACTAGCACGGATACGCAGTATTTT.

This clonotype was observed a single time. One end of the junction fails to match germline, which may point to a read error. This chain joins TRBV9 and TRBJ2-5; perhaps TRBD1 as D (5 bases). The CDR3 is 16 residues long. In germline, CDR1 is SGDLS, CDR2 YYNGEE. CDR3: CASSGGLGRAQEAQYF. As DNA, the CDR3 is TGTGCCAGCAGCGGAGGCCTGGGCAGGGCCCAAGAGGCCCAGTACTTC.

Regarding this clonotype: Sequence at one end of the junction differs from germline and may be a read error. The V call is TRBV15, the J call TRBJ2-7, with D possibly TRBD2 on 5 matching bases. Germline CDR1 reads LNHNV; CDR2 reads YYDKDF (reference sequence). The CDR3 length is 13 residues. The CDR3 reads CATSRAGGKERVF. CDR3 bases: TGTGCCACCAGCAGAGCGGGCGGAAAAGAGAGGGTATTC.

The CDR3 reads CASSRREGQPQHF. The CDR3 nucleotides are TGTGCCAGCTCGAGAAGGGAAGGGCAGCCCCAGCATTTT. The V gene is TRBV6-5, the J gene TRBJ1-5, with no clear D. Deletions cut 8 bases from V and 7 bases from J, with 15 bases between. Germline loops: CDR1 MNHEY, CDR2 SVGAGI. The CDR3 length is 13 residues.

This clonotype showed up just a few times. In DNA, the CDR3 is TGTGCCAGCAGCCAAGGTTTGACGGGACAGCGCACAGATACGCAGTATTTT. It yields the protein CASSQGLTGQRTDTQYF. This sequence joins TRBV3-1 and TRBJ2-3; 7 bases are a match to TRBD1. This CDR3 is built from 17 residues. The ends lost 1 base at V and 1 base at J; junction bases unmatched: 8. CDR1 is LGHDT and CDR2 is YNNKEL in the germline V gene (reference sequence).